This T cell receptor beta chain was obtained from a study of blood T cell repertoires in COVID-19. V lost 0 bases to trimming and J lost 9 bases, with 3 bases between them. CDR3 size: 11 residues. Germline-derived CDR1 and CDR2 are SGHNT and YYREEE (reference sequence). TCRdb keeps only in-frame clones here, not all; method: immunoSEQ multiplex PCR. The sample includes some 250,000 clones, about 76% of them seen just once. The TCR was taken from a woman aged 55-75 years with active or convalescent COVID-19. This chain joins TRBV5-4 and TRBJ2-2; D uncertain. The specimen was peripheral blood. CDR3 region: CASSLDRELFF. CDR3 coding DNA: TGTGCCAGCAGCTTGGATAGGGAGCTGTTTTTT.